The 32 T cell receptor beta chains listed next were all sequenced from one sample in a study of cytomegalovirus exposure and HLA in healthy donors. The study ran its PCR with 60 Vbeta and 13 Jbeta primers. Here immunoSEQ multiplex PCR was the method, and the copy in TCRdb shows in-frame clones only, minus some. Seen here are about 110,000 clones, less than 85% observed once, and the top ten hold approximately 14%. The sample taken for sequencing was PBMCs. These receptors were collected from a woman aged 40 to 50 in good health and CMV-seropositive.

V usage is TRBV6-5 and J usage is TRBJ1-1; no firm D call. The CDR3 length is 12 residues. V lost 0 bases, J lost 5 bases, and 4 bases lay in between. Germline loops: CDR1 MNHEY, CDR2 SVGAGI. The CDR3 spells CASSYSRTEAFF. The CDR3 nucleotides are TGTGCCAGCAGTTACTCCCGTACTGAAGCTTTCTTT.

The gene calls are TRBV5-1 and TRBJ2-5; TRBD2 agrees at 8 bases. V shed 2 bases, J shed 3 bases, and the junction held 3 bases outside the gene matches. The CDR3 totals 14 residues. Per the germline V gene, CDR1 is SGHRS and CDR2 is YFSETQ. Written as DNA, the CDR3 is TGCGCCAGCAGCTTCGGGACTAGGAAAGAGACCCAGTACTTC. Amino acid sequence: CASSFGTRKETQYF.

V gene TRBV6-5 combines with J gene TRBJ2-2, with 11 bases aligning to TRBD1. Germline CDR1 and CDR2: MNHEY and SVGAGI. The CDR3 covers 16 residues. V gave up 1 base and J gave up 5 bases; unmatched junction bases: 3. The DNA for the CDR3 is TGTGCCAGCAGTTACTTAGGGACAGGGGGTACCGGGGAGCTGTTTTTT. Translated: CASSYLGTGGTGELFF.

The gene calls are TRBV27 and TRBJ2-2; 11 positions agree with TRBD2. Germline CDR1 and CDR2: MNHEY and SMNVEV (reference sequence). V gave up 6 bases and J gave up 4 bases; unmatched junction bases: 4. The CDR3 runs 15 residues. CDR3 protein: CASRTGLAATGELFF. The CDR3 DNA sequence: TGTGCCAGCAGGACGGGACTAGCGGCCACCGGGGAGCTGTTTTTT.

This clone was observed once. The rearrangement joins TRBV7-3 to TRBJ2-2; D not certain. Germline V gene sequence: CDR1 SGHTA, CDR2 FQGTGA. Deletions cut 6 bases from V and 0 bases from J, with 8 bases between. There are 14 residues in the CDR3. As DNA, the CDR3 is TGTGCCAGCAGTCTGACATCGAACACCGGGGAGCTGTTTTTT. Protein: CASSLTSNTGELFF. Drawing the rest from reference TRBV7-3 and TRBJ2-2, the complete variable domain is GAGVSQTPSNKVTEKGKYVELRCDPISGHTALYWYRQSLGQGPEFLIYFQGTGAADDSGLPNDRFFAVRPEGSVSTLKIQRTERGDSAVYLCASSLTSNTGELFFGEGSRLTVL.

The chain employs TRBV5-1 and TRBJ2-2; D is unresolved. Trimming took off 0 bases at V and 0 bases at J, with 6 bases between the two ends. The germline V gene encodes CDR1 SGHRS and CDR2 YFSETQ. The CDR3 consists of 15 residues. CDR3 DNA: TGCGCCAGCAGCTTGGGTTCCACGAACACCGGGGAGCTGTTTTTT. Encoded protein: CASSLGSTNTGELFF.

J is TRBJ2-7 and V is TRBV27; the match to TRBD2 covers 7 bases. Per the germline V gene, CDR1 is MNHEY and CDR2 is SMNVEV (reference sequence). Losses at the gene ends were 7 bases for V and 0 bases for J; bases not matched to a gene: 6. This CDR3 contains 14 residues. CDR3 DNA sequence: TGTGCCAGCATCGGCGGGGGTAGCTCCTACGAGCAGTACTTC. Encoded protein: CASIGGGSSYEQYF.

This clone was seen a few times. The chain couples TRBV2 to TRBJ2-7; D remains unclear. Per the germline V gene, CDR1 is SNHLY and CDR2 is FYNNEI. The CDR3 is made up of 12 amino acids. The CDR3 loop is CVQSQYSYEQYF. The CDR3 nucleotides are TGTGTGCAGTCTCAATACTCCTACGAGCAGTACTTC.

The chain is built from TRBV5-1 and TRBJ1-1; perhaps TRBD1 as D (6 bases). Germline CDR1 is SGHRS and CDR2 is YFSETQ. This CDR3 comprises 14 residues. Trimming took off 2 bases at V and 5 bases at J, with 13 bases between the two ends. CDR3 in DNA: TGCGCCAGCAGCTTTGGACAGTCAGGGACTGAAGCTTTCTTT. This sequence encodes CASSFGQSGTEAFF.

V usage is TRBV7-9 and J usage is TRBJ2-5; TRBD1 matches 7 bases. V was pared by 3 bases and J by 5 bases, with 9 bases of the junction left unmatched. The CDR3 extends over 15 amino acids. Per germline, CDR1 SEHNR and CDR2 FQNEAQ (reference sequence). CDR3 residues: CASSLLTGLRETQYF. CDR3 DNA sequence: TGTGCCAGCAGCTTGTTGACAGGGCTTCGGGAGACCCAGTACTTC.

The V call is TRBV28, the J call TRBJ2-7; weak D call: TRBD2 (7 bases). The CDR3 has 16 residues. Germline lookup yields CDR1 MDHEN and CDR2 SYDVKM. With 5 bases removed from V and 2 bases from J, the gap between germline ends came to 19 bases. The CDR3 spells CASSTVGGGAPYEQYF. CDR3 DNA sequence: TGTGCCAGCAGTACGGTTGGAGGGGGGGCTCCCTACGAGCAGTACTTC.

The J gene is TRBJ2-7, the V gene TRBV10-3; 7 nucleotides match TRBD1. The ends lost 6 bases at V and 1 base at J; junction bases unmatched: 9. The length of the CDR3 is 15 residues. From germline, CDR1 is ENHRY and CDR2 SYGVKD. CDR3 loop: CAIRGLGQQSYEQYF. CDR3 in DNA: TGTGCCATCAGAGGCTTGGGACAGCAATCCTACGAGCAGTACTTC.

The J gene is TRBJ2-7, the V gene TRBV7-6; D ambiguous. The CDR3 has 14 amino acids. Trimming took 6 bases from V and 2 from J, leaving 14 bases between them. CDR1 is SGHVS and CDR2 is FNYEAQ in the germline V gene. CDR3 nucleotides: TGTGCCAGCAGGCCAACTTCAGAGGCCTACGAGCAGTACTTC. Translating gives CASRPTSEAYEQYF.

The chain joins TRBV5-4 to TRBJ1-1; D is uncertain. CDR3 length: 14 residues. Trimming removed 4 bases at V and 1 base at J, with 11 bases between. Germline V gene lookup returns CDR1 SGHNT and CDR2 YYREEE (reference sequence). CDR3 DNA: TGTGCCAGCAGCGACATGCGGGGGAACACTGAAGCTTTCTTT. Protein product: CASSDMRGNTEAFF.

The rearrangement joins TRBV6-1 to TRBJ2-5; D unclear. Trimming removed 7 bases from V and 2 bases from J, with 17 bases in between. The germline V gene has CDR1 MNHNS and CDR2 SASEGT. The CDR3 runs 15 residues. The CDR3 here is CASTEGNSRQETQYF. DNA for the CDR3: TGTGCCAGCACCGAAGGTAATAGCCGGCAAGAGACCCAGTACTTC.

The gene calls are TRBV11-1 and TRBJ1-1; D call uncertain. The V end lost 1 base, the J end lost 4 bases, and 7 bases lay between the germline ends. The CDR3 is 13 residues long. Germline loops: CDR1 SGHAT, CDR2 FQDESV (reference sequence). For the CDR3, the DNA is TGTGCCAGCAGCTTAGTTGGGAGCACTGAAGCTTTCTTT. This gives the protein CASSLVGSTEAFF.

This chain links TRBV15 with TRBJ1-5; no clear D. The CDR3 consists of 12 residues. V lost 6 bases, J lost 5 bases, and 8 bases lay in between. Germline V gives CDR1 LNHNV, CDR2 YYDKDF (reference sequence). This chain's CDR3 is CATSEVDQPQHF. CDR3 in DNA: TGTGCCACCAGTGAGGTGGATCAGCCCCAGCATTTT. Supplemented by reference TRBV15 and TRBJ1-5, the full variable domain reads DAMVIQNPRYQVTQFGKPVTLSCSQTLNHNVMYWYQQKSSQAPKLLFHYYDKDFNNEADTPDNFQSRRPNTSFCFLDIRSPGLGDTAMYLCATSEVDQPQHFGDGTRLSIL.

This clone was seen only once. This chain connects TRBV6-4 to TRBJ2-3, with 8 positions matching TRBD1. The ends lost 5 bases at V and 5 bases at J; junction bases unmatched: 6. The CDR3 spans 14 residues. CDR1 and CDR2 (germline): MRHNA, SNTAGT. The CDR3 reads CASSTGTGGDTQYF. DNA of the CDR3: TGTGCCAGCAGTACCGGGACAGGTGGAGATACGCAGTATTTT.

The gene calls are TRBV6-1 and TRBJ2-1, with 9 bases fitting TRBD2. The CDR3 sequence is 16 residues long. Germline V lookup: CDR1 MNHNS, CDR2 SASEGT. After removal of 2 bases from V and 1 base from J, the junction contained 3 bases not matched to a gene. The CDR3 region has the DNA TGTGCCAGCAGTGAATATGCGGGGGGGTCCTACAATGAGCAGTTCTTC. Translated: CASSEYAGGSYNEQFF.

This chain uses TRBV2 with TRBJ2-7; 8 nucleotides agree with TRBD2. The CDR3 loop spans 12 amino acids. Germline V gives CDR1 SNHLY, CDR2 FYNNEI. J gave up 3 bases and V 11 bases, and 6 bases lay outside the gene matches. CDR3 DNA: TGTGCCTTACGGACTAGCAGCTACGAGCAGTACTTC. This codes for CALRTSSYEQYF.

The chain carries TRBV4-1 and TRBJ1-4; TRBD1 matches at 9 bases. Germline V gives CDR1 MGHRA, CDR2 YSYEKL. The V segment lost 4 bases and the J segment 1 base; nucleotides outside the gene matches: 1. This CDR3 has 15 residues. The CDR3 nucleotides read TGCGCCAGCAGCCCGGGACAGGGAACTAATGAAAAACTGTTTTTT. Translated, it gives CASSPGQGTNEKLFF.

This clone has only a few counts. The V and J genes are TRBV6-1 and TRBJ1-3, with 7 bases matching TRBD1. The CDR3 spans 15 residues. Germline-derived CDR1 and CDR2 are MNHNS and SASEGT. Unmatched junction bases numbered 4, after V lost 5 bases and J lost 0 bases. This CDR3 reads CASSSGGSSGNTIYF. The CDR3 DNA reads TGTGCCAGCAGTTCAGGGGGTTCCTCTGGAAACACCATATATTTT.

The CDR3 reads CASSLGTAFGGYTF. CDR3 bases: TGTGCCAGCAGCTTGGGGACTGCGTTTGGTGGCTACACCTTC. The rearrangement links TRBV7-3 to TRBJ1-2; tentatively, D is TRBD1 (5 bases). This CDR3 comprises 14 residues. Germline CDR1 and CDR2: SGHTA and FQGTGA. Trimming shortened V by 3 bases and J by 7 bases, and 15 bases separated the two germline ends.

The chain has TRBV5-4 and TRBJ2-2, with D perhaps matching TRBD2 (6 bases). The CDR3 is 15 residues long. Trimming took 0 bases from V and 11 from J, leaving 17 bases between them. Germline CDR1 reads SGHNT; CDR2 reads YYREEE (reference sequence). The CDR3 region has the DNA TGTGCCAGCAGCTTGGGCCCAGGGAGGATCCCTGAGCTGTTTTTT. Residues: CASSLGPGRIPELFF.

The J gene is TRBJ2-5, the V gene TRBV19, with 10 bases matching TRBD1. CDR1 and CDR2 (germline): LNHDA, SQIVND (reference sequence). Germline trimming cut 4 bases from V and 4 bases from J; bases unmatched to any gene: 0. There are 13 residues in the CDR3. The CDR3 spells CASSRTGGETQYF. Written as DNA, the CDR3 is TGTGCCAGTAGTAGGACAGGGGGAGAGACCCAGTACTTC.

The chain carries TRBV6-1 and TRBJ1-5, with a tentative D call TRBD1 (6 bases). The CDR3 is 13 amino acids. Trimming cost V 6 bases and J 9 bases, with 15 bases left between them. The germline V gene encodes CDR1 MNHNS and CDR2 SASEGT. The CDR3 nucleotides are TGTGCCAGCAGGTCATCAGGGGACGGGCCCCAGCATTTT. Its protein is CASRSSGDGPQHF.

This clone was observed a handful of times. The rearrangement links TRBV30 to TRBJ2-3; weak D call: TRBD1 (5 bases). The V gene's germline CDR1 is GTSNPN and CDR2 SVGIG (reference sequence). CDR3 length: 14 amino acids. The ends were cut back, 1 base at V and 3 bases at J, with 11 bases in the middle. CDR3 coding DNA: TGTGCCTGGAGTGAACAGGTTCGGACAGATACGCAGTATTTT. This codes for CAWSEQVRTDTQYF.

This chain links TRBV7-8 with TRBJ1-4; possible D gene TRBD1, 5 bases. Germline values: CDR1 SGHVS, CDR2 FQNEAQ. V was shortened by 2 bases and J by 0 bases, with 10 bases between the two germline ends. The CDR3 spans 16 residues. The CDR3 sequence is CASSLRGSATNEKLFF. In DNA, the CDR3 is TGTGCCAGCAGCTTACGGGGGTCTGCAACTAATGAAAAACTGTTTTTT.

Only one count was recorded for this clone. The chain recombines TRBV5-6 with TRBJ2-3; D not resolved. V lost 1 base to trimming and J lost 3 bases, with 3 bases between them. The CDR3 consists of 12 residues. Germline V gene sequence: CDR1 SGHDT, CDR2 YYEEEE. The CDR3 nucleotides are TGTGCCAGCAGCTTGTTAACAGATACGCAGTATTTT. Translation gives CASSLLTDTQYF.

V gene TRBV2 combines with J gene TRBJ1-1; D remains unclear. The length of the CDR3 is 13 residues. Deletions cut 6 bases from V and 0 bases from J, with 8 bases between. Germline V gene sequence: CDR1 SNHLY, CDR2 FYNNEI. CDR3 region: CASRKTLNTEAFF. The CDR3 DNA reads as TGTGCCAGCAGAAAGACACTGAACACTGAAGCTTTCTTT.

This chain uses TRBV28 with TRBJ1-6; D gene unclear. The CDR3 covers 15 residues. Germline V gives CDR1 MDHEN, CDR2 SYDVKM. Trimming pared 8 bases from V and 4 bases from J, leaving 15 bases between. The CDR3 loop reads CASLNEAAYNSPLHF. The CDR3 nucleotides read TGTGCCAGCCTTAATGAGGCGGCGTATAATTCACCCCTCCACTTT.

The J gene is TRBJ2-2, the V gene TRBV9; the match to TRBD1 covers 7 bases. V lost 3 bases, J lost 2 bases, and 4 bases stayed unmatched. Germline V gene sequence: CDR1 SGDLS, CDR2 YYNGEE. The CDR3 length is 15 residues. CDR3: CASSGRTGNTGELFF. CDR3 DNA sequence: TGTGCCAGCAGCGGAAGGACAGGAAACACCGGGGAGCTGTTTTTT.